The text below deals with one TCR beta chain. Its target is not known. V lost 4 bases, J lost 2 bases, and 4 bases stayed unmatched. The CDR3 consists of 13 residues. Germline assignment: CDR1 SQVTM and CDR2 ANQGSEA. This record comes from a study of CD8+ T cells in alopecia areata. For the study at large: The drug, oral tofacitinib, was given to treated patients at 5 to 10 mg twice daily.

Indicated treatment: oral pan-JAK inhibitor, 5-10 mg twice daily. RNA was isolated and reverse transcribed to cDNA, the sequencing template. TCRdb's copy holds only in-frame clones and misses some; the assay was immunoSEQ multiplex PCR. The repertoire has about 160,000 clones, about 71% of them found once; the top ten carry 0.91%. General study points: How baseline CD8+ expansion relates to response remains uncertain (there was one nonresponder). Higher clonality was seen in lesional scalp than in normal scalp, especially in alopecia totalis/universalis.

This chain links TRBV29-1 with TRBJ2-5, with TRBD1 matching 7 bases. Material: CD4+ T cells sorted from blood, obtained at week 4, from a patient treated with tofacitinib. The sequence derives from a human donor with alopecia areata. This CDR3 is CSVVGQPQETQYF. For the CDR3, the DNA is TGCAGCGTTGTGGGACAGCCACAAGAGACCCAGTACTTC.